A single sample is the source of the 20 T cell receptor beta chains below, sequenced in a study of cytomegalovirus exposure and HLA in healthy donors. PCR amplification relied on 60 Vbeta primers (plus 13 Jbeta primers). Assay: immunoSEQ multiplex PCR; the TCRdb copy retains only in-frame clones and omits some. The table shows roughly 63,000 clones, with roughly 80% occurring only once. The sample taken for sequencing was PBMCs. These receptors all come from a woman in her forties in good health and CMV-seropositive.

V is TRBV7-2 and J is TRBJ1-2, with 7 bases lining up with TRBD1. The germline gives CDR1 SGHTA, CDR2 FQGNSA. With 1 base clipped from V and 0 bases from J, the junction kept 2 bases outside the gene matches. The CDR3 covers 15 residues. The chain's CDR3 is CASSLVDRPNYGYTF. DNA for the CDR3: TGTGCCAGCAGCTTAGTGGACAGGCCTAACTATGGCTACACCTTC. The whole variable domain, filled in from reference TRBV7-2 and TRBJ1-2, reads GAGVSQSPSNKVTEKGKDVELRCDPISGHTALYWYRQSLGQGLEFLIYFQGNSAPDKSGLPSDRFSAERTGGSVSTLTIQRTQQEDSAVYLCASSLVDRPNYGYTFGSGTRLTVV.

In its sample, this clone was seen a few times. V usage is TRBV7-6 and J usage is TRBJ2-2; 9 positions match TRBD2. The V gene's germline CDR1 is SGHVS and CDR2 FNYEAQ. The ends lost 1 base at V and 4 bases at J; junction bases unmatched: 4. The CDR3 is 16 amino acids. The chain's CDR3 is CASSLGRGGSTGELFF. Here the CDR3 DNA reads TGTGCCAGCAGCTTAGGGCGGGGGGGCAGCACCGGGGAGCTGTTTTTT.

The rearrangement joins TRBV7-2 to TRBJ2-1; tentatively, D is TRBD2 (5 bases). The V end was cut by 1 base, the J end by 1 base, with 8 bases between. Germline V gene data show CDR1 as SGHTA and CDR2 as FQGNSA. The CDR3 loop spans 15 amino acids. CDR3: CASSLVRGSYNEQFF. In DNA form, the CDR3 reads TGTGCCAGCAGCTTAGTCCGGGGATCCTACAATGAGCAGTTCTTC.

The chain recombines TRBV5-1 with TRBJ2-1; TRBD2 is a possible D gene (6 bases). This CDR3 spans 15 amino acids. In germline, CDR1 is SGHRS, CDR2 YFSETQ. Trimming cost V 3 bases and J 1 base, with 11 bases left between them. The CDR3 sequence is CASSSGTVSYNEQFF. The CDR3 bases are TGCGCCAGCAGCTCGGGGACTGTTTCCTACAATGAGCAGTTCTTC.

The genes are TRBV4-1 and TRBJ2-1; D perhaps matches TRBD2 (6 bases). This CDR3 is built from 15 residues. Germline V gene lookup returns CDR1 MGHRA and CDR2 YSYEKL. V lost 0 bases to trimming and J lost 9 bases, with 15 bases between them. Here the CDR3 DNA reads TGCGCCAGCAGCCAAGAACCGGGGGTCACCGGTGAGCAGTTCTTC. Translating it yields CASSQEPGVTGEQFF.

The chain joins TRBV9 to TRBJ1-1; D ambiguous. The CDR3 length is 14 residues. The V and J ends lost 4 bases and 1 base respectively, with 11 bases between them. Germline values: CDR1 SGDLS, CDR2 YYNGEE. CDR3 loop: CASSFIQENTEAFF. For the CDR3, the DNA is TGTGCCAGCAGCTTCATCCAGGAGAACACTGAAGCTTTCTTT.

V is TRBV6-1 and J is TRBJ1-2, with TRBD1 matching 11 bases. The CDR3 extends over 15 amino acids. Germline CDR1 MNHNS, CDR2 SASEGT. V lost 6 bases to trimming and J lost 4 bases; unmatched junction nucleotides: 7. In DNA, the CDR3 is TGTGCCAGCAGCCCCGGGACAGGGGGGATCTATGGCTACACCTTC. As protein: CASSPGTGGIYGYTF.

The chain recombines TRBV27 with TRBJ2-3; 7 bases map to TRBD2. This CDR3 has 18 amino acids. Looked up from germline, CDR1 is MNHEY and CDR2 is SMNVEV (reference sequence). V gave up 7 bases and J gave up 1 base; unmatched junction bases: 17. The chain's CDR3 is CASILRPAGVPRTDTQYF. The CDR3 DNA is TGTGCCAGCATTCTTCGCCCGGCGGGGGTCCCCCGCACAGATACGCAGTATTTT.

This chain uses TRBV27 with TRBJ1-1; a possible D gene is TRBD1 (5 bases). V was trimmed by 2 bases and J by 4 bases, leaving 11 bases between them. The CDR3 runs 14 residues. Looked up from germline, CDR1 is MNHEY and CDR2 is SMNVEV (reference sequence). In DNA form, the CDR3 reads TGTGCCAGCAGTTTACAGGGTCGAGTCACTGAAGCTTTCTTT. This codes for CASSLQGRVTEAFF.

The chain is built from TRBV15 and TRBJ2-1; TRBD1 is a possible D gene (6 bases). V lost 5 bases and J 10 bases, leaving 12 bases between the germline ends. The CDR3 sequence is 12 residues long. Germline values: CDR1 LNHNV, CDR2 YYDKDF (reference sequence). Here the CDR3 reads CATSFTDSEQFF. DNA of the CDR3: TGTGCCACCAGCTTCACGGACAGCGAGCAGTTCTTC.

The chain carries TRBV19 and TRBJ2-7, with D perhaps matching TRBD2 (5 bases). The germline V gene has CDR1 LNHDA and CDR2 SQIVND (reference sequence). Trimming shortened V by 1 base and J by 4 bases, and 14 bases separated the two germline ends. The CDR3 length is 15 residues. In DNA, the CDR3 is TGTGCCAGTAGTATAGCGGCAGGACCGGGGTACGAGCAGTACTTC. Translation gives CASSIAAGPGYEQYF.

The J gene is TRBJ1-2, the V gene TRBV11-1, with TRBD1 matching over 8 bases. The CDR3 runs to 15 residues. Looked up from germline, CDR1 is SGHAT and CDR2 is FQDESV (reference sequence). Germline trimming cut 5 bases from V and 8 bases from J; bases unmatched to any gene: 13. CDR3 sequence reads: CASSPTTGVGPGYTF. The CDR3 nucleotides read TGTGCCAGCAGCCCCACGACAGGGGTAGGCCCGGGCTACACCTTC.

The chain uses TRBV15 and TRBJ1-1; D is unclear. V was trimmed by 0 bases and J by 8 bases, leaving 10 bases between them. The CDR3 is 13 residues long. Germline lookup yields CDR1 LNHNV and CDR2 YYDKDF (reference sequence). The CDR3 region is CATSRDGFREAFF. The CDR3 bases are TGTGCCACCAGCAGAGATGGATTCAGGGAAGCTTTCTTT.

This clone was detected only a few times. The CDR3 region has the DNA TGTGCCACCAGCAGCCCCAGGGGGCAGTTAGGTGGCTACACCTTC. Translated, it gives CATSSPRGQLGGYTF. The rearrangement uses TRBV15 and TRBJ1-2; TRBD1 agrees at 8 bases. Losses at the gene ends were 3 bases for V and 7 bases for J; bases not matched to a gene: 10. This CDR3 contains 15 residues. Germline V lookup: CDR1 LNHNV, CDR2 YYDKDF (reference sequence).

This clone is a singleton in its sample. The rearrangement links TRBV19 to TRBJ1-5; D not resolved. CDR3 size: 16 residues. CDR1 and CDR2 from the germline V gene are LNHDA and SQIVND (reference sequence). V lost 9 bases, J lost 0 bases, and 18 bases lay in between. The CDR3 bases are TGTGCCAGCCGGCTAGACGGGGAATATAGCAATCAGCCCCAGCATTTT. Its translation is CASRLDGEYSNQPQHF.

V and J are TRBV2 and TRBJ1-6, with 9 positions matching TRBD1. In germline, CDR1 is SNHLY, CDR2 FYNNEI. V dropped 6 bases and J dropped 4; count of bases not matched to a gene: 4. This CDR3 spans 15 amino acids. CDR3 sequence: CASRNDRGYNSPLHF. The CDR3 DNA is TGTGCCAGCAGAAATGACAGGGGGTATAATTCACCCCTCCACTTT.

J is TRBJ1-3 and V is TRBV13, with D possibly TRBD1 on 5 matching bases. The CDR3 spans 14 residues. Germline lookup yields CDR1 PRHDT and CDR2 FYEKMQ (reference sequence). Trimming pared 5 bases from V and 1 base from J, leaving 9 bases between. The CDR3 DNA is TGTGCCAGCAGCATAGAGGGGTCTGGAAACACCATATATTTT. This encodes CASSIEGSGNTIYF.

This sequence joins TRBV2 and TRBJ2-3, with D tentatively TRBD2 (6 bases). Trimming left V 10 bases short and J 5 bases short, with 19 bases between. Germline CDR1 is SNHLY and CDR2 is FYNNEI. The CDR3 sequence is 14 residues long. CDR3 protein: CATQGGTSGDTQYF. In DNA, the CDR3 is TGTGCCACCCAGGGAGGTACCTCGGGAGATACGCAGTATTTT.

The chain employs TRBV29-1 and TRBJ2-1; D is ambiguous. V shed 8 bases and J shed 3 bases, with 17 bases lying between them. The CDR3 consists of 14 residues. The germline CDR1 and CDR2 sequences are SQVTM and ANQGSEA. CDR3 in amino acids: CSHSVPRLYNEQFF. In DNA form, the CDR3 reads TGCAGCCACAGTGTCCCTCGCCTCTACAATGAGCAGTTCTTC.

The chain links TRBV27 to TRBJ1-5, with a possible D match to TRBD1 (6 bases). Germline lookup yields CDR1 MNHEY and CDR2 SMNVEV (reference sequence). CDR3 size: 16 residues. Trimming took 6 bases from V and 0 from J, leaving 15 bases between them. The CDR3 is CASSDTGIYSNQPQHF. CDR3 nucleotide sequence: TGTGCCAGCAGCGATACAGGGATATATAGCAATCAGCCCCAGCATTTT.